These 15 T cell receptor beta chains were sequenced from one sample in a study of blood T cell repertoires in COVID-19. TCRdb's table, derived via immunoSEQ multiplex PCR, lists solely in-frame clones and lacks some. The sample contains over 150,000 clones, around 83% of which appear only once. The sample taken for sequencing was peripheral blood. The receptors come from a woman in her seventies who had recovered from COVID-19.

This clone was seen only a few times. This chain uses TRBV9 with TRBJ2-7; no definite D call. The V and J ends lost 7 bases and 2 bases respectively, with 13 bases between them. Per germline, CDR1 SGDLS and CDR2 YYNGEE. The length of the CDR3 is 13 residues. This chain's CDR3 is CASGRGQTYEQYF. CDR3 nucleotides: TGTGCCAGCGGTAGAGGTCAAACCTACGAGCAGTACTTC.

The J gene is TRBJ1-1, the V gene TRBV19, with TRBD1 matching 7 bases. V trimming: 5 bases; J trimming: 1 base; junction bases outside the gene matches: 7. The CDR3 contains 15 residues. Per the germline V gene, CDR1 is LNHDA and CDR2 is SQIVND (reference sequence). CDR3 DNA sequence: TGTGCCAGTAGTCCAGGGGGTGCACCGAACACTGAAGCTTTCTTT. It translates to CASSPGGAPNTEAFF.

The chain couples TRBV19 to TRBJ1-5; D gene ambiguous. Trimming stripped 5 bases from V and 7 bases from J, with 12 bases between. CDR1 LNHDA and CDR2 SQIVND come from the germline V gene (reference sequence). The CDR3 is made up of 13 amino acids. CDR3 DNA: TGTGCCAGTAGTCCCCAAACGAGACAGCCCCAGCATTTT. It yields the protein CASSPQTRQPQHF.

V usage is TRBV19 and J usage is TRBJ1-1; tentatively, D is TRBD1 (6 bases). Trimming stripped 6 bases from V and 4 bases from J, with 15 bases between. There are 14 residues in the CDR3. Germline V gene sequence: CDR1 LNHDA, CDR2 SQIVND (reference sequence). The CDR3 nucleotides read TGTGCCAGTAGCCTCCACAGGGATCTCACTGAAGCTTTCTTT. Protein sequence: CASSLHRDLTEAFF.

This chain connects TRBV5-4 to TRBJ2-7; 8 nucleotides line up with TRBD2. Germline-derived CDR1 and CDR2 are SGHNT and YYREEE (reference sequence). With V trimmed by 4 bases and J by 0 bases, 9 bases remained unmatched. The CDR3 has 16 amino acids. The CDR3 sequence is CASSPGGGGRSYEQYF. In DNA form, the CDR3 reads TGTGCCAGCAGCCCGGGGGGGGGAGGCCGCTCCTACGAGCAGTACTTC.

In DNA form, the CDR3 reads TGTGCCAGCAGCTTGGGACTACGCACCTACAATGAGCAGTTCTTC. Translated: CASSLGLRTYNEQFF. The chain has TRBV5-5 and TRBJ2-1; the D gene is possibly TRBD2 (5 bases). CDR1 is SGHKS and CDR2 is YYEKEE in the germline V gene (reference sequence). The CDR3 spans 15 residues. The V and J ends lost 0 bases and 2 bases respectively, with 9 bases between them.

V usage is TRBV27 and J usage is TRBJ2-1; 13 bases match TRBD2. The germline gives CDR1 MNHEY, CDR2 SMNVEV (reference sequence). The CDR3 loop spans 20 amino acids. With 0 bases clipped from V and 0 bases from J, the junction kept 8 bases outside the gene matches. In nucleotides, the CDR3 is TGTGCCAGCAGTTTATCGGGACTAGCGGGACTCCCGAGCTCCTACAATGAGCAGTTCTTC. It translates to CASSLSGLAGLPSSYNEQFF.

The CDR3 spells CASSGRVGYTF. DNA for the CDR3: TGTGCCAGCAGCGGCAGGGTTGGCTACACCTTC. The J gene is TRBJ1-2, the V gene TRBV9; possibly TRBD1 for D (5 bases). The V gene lost 3 bases and the J gene lost 7 bases, with 7 bases spanning the gap. The CDR3 consists of 11 residues. In germline, CDR1 is SGDLS, CDR2 YYNGEE.

This chain joins TRBV28 and TRBJ1-2; 7 bases agree with TRBD1. The germline V gene has CDR1 MDHEN and CDR2 SYDVKM. This CDR3 has 16 residues. J gave up 1 base and V 4 bases, and 9 bases lay outside the gene matches. The CDR3 here is CASSSPGQVNNYGYTF. In DNA, the CDR3 is TGTGCCAGCAGTTCACCCGGACAGGTCAATAACTATGGCTACACCTTC.

V is TRBV7-2 and J is TRBJ2-3; 15 bases are shared with TRBD2. V lost 4 bases, J lost 11 bases, and 13 bases stayed unmatched. This CDR3 is built from 17 residues. Germline CDR1 SGHTA, CDR2 FQGNSA. The CDR3, as DNA: TGTGCCAGCAGCTACGGGACTAGCGGGGGGAGCCCCATCAGGCAGTATTTT. It encodes CASSYGTSGGSPIRQYF.

The rearrangement uses TRBV27 and TRBJ1-2; D is unresolved. The CDR3 spans 14 residues. The V end was cut by 0 bases, the J end by 6 bases, with 11 bases between. CDR1 MNHEY and CDR2 SMNVEV come from the germline V gene (reference sequence). Written as DNA, the CDR3 is TGTGCCAGCAGTTTATCCACAGTTGCCGATGGCTACACCTTC. This codes for CASSLSTVADGYTF.

This clone was counted a single time. The chain uses TRBV5-6 and TRBJ2-7, with 12 bases that match TRBD2. The CDR3 sequence is 15 residues long. Looked up from germline, CDR1 is SGHDT and CDR2 is YYEEEE. V lost 4 bases, J lost 3 bases, and 5 bases stayed unmatched. The CDR3 here is CASSPGLAGGYEQYF. The CDR3 nucleotides are TGTGCCAGCAGCCCGGGACTAGCGGGCGGCTACGAGCAGTACTTC.

A single count supports this clone. The gene calls are TRBV11-3 and TRBJ2-5, with a weak D call TRBD2 (6 bases). Trimming pared 5 bases from V and 3 bases from J, leaving 13 bases between. The CDR3 runs to 14 residues. Germline V gene sequence: CDR1 SGHNT, CDR2 YENEEA. The CDR3 sequence is CASSEGGAEETQYF. The DNA of the CDR3 is TGTGCCAGCAGCGAAGGAGGGGCGGAAGAGACCCAGTACTTC.

J is TRBJ1-5 and V is TRBV5-4; D ambiguous. Germline V gene lookup returns CDR1 SGHNT and CDR2 YYREEE (reference sequence). Deletions cut 0 bases from V and 4 bases from J, with 11 bases between. The CDR3 covers 15 residues. This CDR3 is CASSLGVGGNQPQHF. The CDR3 DNA sequence: TGTGCCAGCAGCTTGGGTGTGGGCGGGAATCAGCCCCAGCATTTT. Filled out from reference TRBV5-4 and TRBJ1-5, the complete variable domain reads ETGVTQSPTHLIKTRGQQVTLRCSSQSGHNTVSWYQQALGQGPQFIFQYYREEENGRGNFPPRFSGLQFPNYSSELNVNALELDDSALYLCASSLGVGGNQPQHFGDGTRLSIL.

This clone occurred a few times. The genes are TRBV5-1 and TRBJ2-6; D gene uncertain. CDR1 and CDR2 (germline): SGHRS, YFSETQ. Between the trimmed V and J ends, which lost 0 bases and 1 base, there was a span of 5 bases. The length of the CDR3 is 15 residues. CDR3 sequence: CASSLVTSGANVLTF. The CDR3 bases are TGCGCCAGCAGCTTGGTCACATCTGGGGCCAACGTCCTGACTTTC.